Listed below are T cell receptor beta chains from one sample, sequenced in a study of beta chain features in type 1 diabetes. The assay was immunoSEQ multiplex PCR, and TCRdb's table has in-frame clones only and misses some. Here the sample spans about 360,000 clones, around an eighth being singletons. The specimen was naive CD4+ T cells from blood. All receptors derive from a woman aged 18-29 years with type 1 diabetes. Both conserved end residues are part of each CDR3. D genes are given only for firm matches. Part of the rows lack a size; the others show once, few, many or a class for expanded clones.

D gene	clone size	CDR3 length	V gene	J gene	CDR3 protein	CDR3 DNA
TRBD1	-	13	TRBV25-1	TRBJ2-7	CASSLGRGYEQYF	TGTGCCAGCAGTTTAGGCAGGGGGTACGAGCAGTACTTC
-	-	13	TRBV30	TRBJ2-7	CAWSVRFSHEQYF	TGTGCCTGGAGTGTTCGTTTTTCCCACGAGCAGTACTTC
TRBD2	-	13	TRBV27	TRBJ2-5	CVSWGRALGTQYF	TGTGTTTCGTGGGGGAGGGCCTTGGGGACCCAGTACTTC
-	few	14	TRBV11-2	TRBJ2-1	CASSRDSSYNEQFF	TGTGCCAGCAGCCGGGACTCCTCCTACAATGAGCAGTTCTTC
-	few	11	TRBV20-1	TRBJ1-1	CSARNSREAFF	TGCAGTGCTAGAAATTCTAGGGAAGCTTTCTTT
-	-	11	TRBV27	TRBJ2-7	CASSSSYEQYF	TGTGCCAGCAGTTCCTCCTACGAGCAGTACTTC
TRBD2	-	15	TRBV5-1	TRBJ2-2	CASTLAGSFTGELFF	TGCGCCAGCACCCTAGCGGGGTCGTTCACCGGGGAGCTGTTTTTT
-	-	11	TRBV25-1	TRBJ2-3	CASSLTDTQYF	TGTGCCAGCAGTCTCACAGATACGCAGTATTTT
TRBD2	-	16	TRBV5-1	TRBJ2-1	CATRELWDYENNEQFF	TGCGCCACCCGTGAGCTCTGGGACTACGAGAACAATGAGCAGTTCTTC
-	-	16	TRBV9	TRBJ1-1	CASSAGTLGGEFQAFF	TGTGCCAGCAGCGCCGGGACGCTAGGGGGGGAATTTCAAGCTTTCTTT
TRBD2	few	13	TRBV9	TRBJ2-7	CASSVRAGDEQYF	TGTGCCAGCAGCGTTAGAGCGGGAGACGAGCAGTACTTC
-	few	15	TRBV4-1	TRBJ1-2	CASSQDIGQSYGYTF	TGCGCCAGCAGCCAAGATATCGGACAGAGCTATGGCTACACCTTC
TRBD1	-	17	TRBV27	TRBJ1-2	CASSLSRQGAINYGYTF	TGTGCCAGCAGTTTATCCCGCCAGGGGGCGATAAACTATGGCTACACCTTC
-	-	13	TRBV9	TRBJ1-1	CASSVVSNTEAFF	TGTGCCAGCAGCGTAGTGTCTAACACTGAAGCTTTCTTT